Shown below are 27 T cell receptor beta chains from a single sample sequenced in a study of cytomegalovirus exposure and HLA in healthy donors. In the PCR, 60 Vbeta and 13 Jbeta primers were used. Using immunoSEQ multiplex PCR, the repertoire was profiled, and TCRdb retains in-frame clones only, with some absent. Of 150,000 to 180,000 clones in the sample, 74% were seen once. The source material was PBMCs. Every receptor here comes from a man younger than 40 in good health and CMV-seronegative.

The rearrangement links TRBV9 to TRBJ1-2, with 9 bases lining up with TRBD1. CDR1 is SGDLS and CDR2 is YYNGEE in the germline V gene. The V and J ends lost 6 bases and 3 bases, in that order; junction bases with no gene match: 3. The CDR3 runs 13 residues. The CDR3 loop reads CASTGQGDYGYTF. Written as DNA, the CDR3 is TGTGCCAGCACGGGACAGGGTGACTATGGCTACACCTTC.

CDR3 sequence reads: CASSPTDSNQPQHF. The CDR3 region has the DNA TGTGCCAGCAGCCCGACAGATAGCAATCAGCCCCAGCATTTT. The J gene is TRBJ1-5, the V gene TRBV7-2; weak D call: TRBD1 (5 bases). CDR3 size: 14 residues. Per germline, CDR1 SGHTA and CDR2 FQGNSA. Trimming took 5 bases from V and 0 from J, leaving 8 bases between them.

The chain couples TRBV18 to TRBJ1-2, with a possible D match to TRBD1 (5 bases). CDR1 KGHSH and CDR2 LQKENI come from the germline V gene. The V gene lost 3 bases and the J gene lost 2 bases, with 10 bases spanning the gap. The CDR3 extends over 14 amino acids. CDR3 residues: CASSPAGGNYGYTF. CDR3 bases: TGTGCCAGCTCACCGGCGGGGGGGAACTATGGCTACACCTTC. Full variable domain (outside the CDR3, taken from reference TRBV18 and TRBJ1-2): NAGVMQNPRHLVRRRGQEARLRCSPMKGHSHVYWYRQLPEEGLKFMVYLQKENIIDESGMPKERFSAEFPKEGPSILRIQQVVRGDSAAYFCASSPAGGNYGYTFGSGTRLTVV.

This clone came up once. For the CDR3, the DNA is TGTGCCAGCAGCGGGGGACAGGGGGGGACAGATACGCAGTATTTT. Translating it yields CASSGGQGGTDTQYF. The chain couples TRBV9 to TRBJ2-3; TRBD1 agrees at 11 bases. V trimming: 3 bases; J trimming: 3 bases; junction bases outside the gene matches: 3. Germline V CDR1 and CDR2: SGDLS, YYNGEE. The CDR3 contains 15 residues.

This clone was seen a few times. V gene TRBV15 combines with J gene TRBJ1-2; 7 positions agree with TRBD1. The junction had 11 bases not matched to a gene; V was cut back by 1 base and J by 3 bases. The CDR3 has 17 residues. The germline V gene encodes CDR1 LNHNV and CDR2 YYDKDF (reference sequence). The CDR3 DNA reads as TGTGCCACCAGCAGAGGGACGGGACGGGACAGCCACTATGGCTACACCTTC. Amino acid sequence: CATSRGTGRDSHYGYTF.

The chain carries TRBV5-1 and TRBJ1-6; D is possibly TRBD1 (5 bases). The CDR3 has 15 residues. Trimming removed 0 bases at V and 7 bases at J, with 11 bases between. CDR1 and CDR2 from the germline V gene are SGHRS and YFSETQ. DNA for the CDR3: TGCGCCAGCAGCTTGGGACAGTTGGACAATTCACCCCTCCACTTT. Its protein is CASSLGQLDNSPLHF.

The CDR3 DNA follows: TGTGCCAGCACCCAGGACAGTACTTTGGGCGGCTACACCTTC. Amino acids: CASTQDSTLGGYTF. The chain joins TRBV6-5 to TRBJ1-2; a possible D gene is TRBD1 (6 bases). Trimming pared 7 bases from V and 8 bases from J, leaving 20 bases between. Germline V gene data show CDR1 as MNHEY and CDR2 as SVGAGI. The CDR3 totals 14 residues.

The rearrangement links TRBV28 to TRBJ2-5, with a tentative D call TRBD2 (6 bases). Germline lookup yields CDR1 MDHEN and CDR2 SYDVKM. Between the trimmed V and J ends, which lost 2 bases and 5 bases, there was a span of 12 bases. The CDR3 length is 14 residues. CDR3 coding DNA: TGTGCCAGCAGTTTAGGCATCCGGGGGGAGACCCAGTACTTC. Protein: CASSLGIRGETQYF.

The CDR3 loop is CASRSRGRGENEQFF. The CDR3 nucleotides read TGTGCCAGCAGATCTAGGGGCAGGGGTGAGAATGAGCAGTTCTTC. The V call is TRBV7-9, the J call TRBJ2-1, with D perhaps TRBD1 (6 bases). Germline CDR1 reads SEHNR; CDR2 reads FQNEAQ (reference sequence). The CDR3 is 15 amino acids. V dropped 6 bases and J dropped 7 bases, with 19 bases sitting between them.

This clone was counted ten times or more. V usage is TRBV29-1 and J usage is TRBJ1-1, with a tentative D call TRBD1 (5 bases). Per germline, CDR1 SQVTM and CDR2 ANQGSEA. The CDR3 loop spans 13 amino acids. V dropped 6 bases and J dropped 0 bases, with 11 bases sitting between them. The CDR3 nucleotides read TGCAGCGTCGCCGGGACTCTGAACACTGAAGCTTTCTTT. It is translated as CSVAGTLNTEAFF.

The chain is built from TRBV7-9 and TRBJ2-3, with a tentative D call TRBD2 (5 bases). Germline assignment: CDR1 SEHNR and CDR2 FQNEAQ (reference sequence). This CDR3 is 13 amino acids long. V lost 5 bases and J lost 4, with 10 bases in between. The chain's CDR3 is CASSPQLADTQYF. CDR3 DNA: TGTGCCAGCAGCCCGCAACTAGCAGATACGCAGTATTTT.

Only one count was recorded for this clone. At one end the junction does not follow the germline gene, possibly because of a read error. The chain has TRBV7-9 and TRBJ2-5, with 8 nucleotides matching TRBD1. CDR1 is SEHNR and CDR2 is FQNEAQ in the germline V gene (reference sequence). This CDR3 has 15 residues. CDR3 amino acids: CASSLGTGKQETQYF. For the CDR3, the DNA is TGTGCCAGCAGTTTAGGGACAGGAAAACAAGAGACCCAGTACTTC.

The chain joins TRBV2 to TRBJ2-3; possible D gene TRBD2, 5 bases. CDR3 length equals 14 residues. Trimming left V 8 bases short and J 1 base short, with 13 bases between. Germline loops: CDR1 SNHLY, CDR2 FYNNEI. The CDR3, as DNA: TGTGCCAGCGACCGGATCGGGGGCACAGATACGCAGTATTTT. This gives the protein CASDRIGGTDTQYF.

This clone was observed a single time. This sequence joins TRBV30 and TRBJ2-5; 9 bases line up with TRBD1. This CDR3 has 13 residues. The J segment lost 2 bases and the V segment lost 8 bases, leaving 6 bases of the junction unmatched. The germline V gene encodes CDR1 GTSNPN and CDR2 SVGIG (reference sequence). Here the CDR3 reads CAGGQGQQETQYF. The DNA for the CDR3 is TGTGCCGGGGGACAGGGACAACAAGAGACCCAGTACTTC.

The chain combines TRBV6-6 with TRBJ1-1; 7 bases are a match to TRBD1. The V gene's germline CDR1 is MNHNY and CDR2 SVGAGI (reference sequence). V was clipped by 5 bases and J by 1 base; unmatched bases: 7. The CDR3 runs 15 residues. The CDR3 region has the DNA TGTGCCAGCAGTGGATACAGGGGCGCGAACACTGAAGCTTTCTTT. Translating gives CASSGYRGANTEAFF.

The chain couples TRBV20-1 to TRBJ2-7, with no clear D. The CDR3 is 10 residues long. Trimming shortened V by 6 bases and J by 9 bases, and 12 bases separated the two germline ends. Germline V CDR1 and CDR2: DFQATT, SNEGSKA (reference sequence). CDR3 protein: CSAEYSGQYF. The CDR3, as DNA: TGCAGTGCCGAATACTCGGGGCAGTACTTC.

CDR3 amino acids: CAWSVRHLNTEAFF. DNA of the CDR3: TGTGCCTGGAGTGTAAGACACCTGAACACTGAAGCTTTCTTT. This chain joins TRBV30 and TRBJ1-1; D ambiguous. This CDR3 is 14 amino acids long. Trimming left V 0 bases short and J 0 bases short, with 8 bases between. The germline V gene has CDR1 GTSNPN and CDR2 SVGIG (reference sequence).

The rearrangement uses TRBV6-6 and TRBJ1-3; 7 nucleotides align to TRBD1. Germline CDR1 MNHNY, CDR2 SVGAGI (reference sequence). V lost 6 bases to trimming and J lost 8 bases; unmatched junction nucleotides: 10. There are 14 residues in the CDR3. CDR3 coding DNA: TGTGCCAGCAGCCGCACGCCTCAGGGGGACACCATATATTTT. Translation: CASSRTPQGDTIYF.

The CDR3 is CASSLSGYEQYF. The CDR3 DNA sequence: TGTGCCAGCAGTTTATCAGGCTACGAGCAGTACTTC. V is TRBV28 and J is TRBJ2-7; D call uncertain. With 1 base removed from V and 3 bases from J, the gap between germline ends came to 4 bases. This CDR3 is built from 12 residues. Germline CDR1 and CDR2: MDHEN and SYDVKM.

The rearrangement joins TRBV5-1 to TRBJ2-1, with 8 positions matching TRBD2. This CDR3 spans 15 amino acids. The J segment lost 2 bases and the V segment lost 5 bases, leaving 6 bases of the junction unmatched. Germline CDR1 SGHRS, CDR2 YFSETQ. The CDR3 reads CASSFGRGTYNEQFF. DNA for the CDR3: TGCGCCAGCAGTTTCGGGAGGGGCACCTACAATGAGCAGTTCTTC. The entire variable domain, with the rest obtained from reference TRBV5-1 and TRBJ2-1, is as follows: KAGVTQTPRYLIKTRGQQVTLSCSPISGHRSVSWYQQTPGQGLQFLFEYFSETQRNKGNFPGRFSGRQFSNSRSEMNVSTLELGDSALYLCASSFGRGTYNEQFFGPGTRLTVL.

This sequence joins TRBV7-2 and TRBJ2-7; no clear D gene. CDR3 length: 13 amino acids. Per germline, CDR1 SGHTA and CDR2 FQGNSA. V was pared by 3 bases and J by 0 bases, with 6 bases between. Written as DNA, the CDR3 is TGTGCCAGCAGCTTCCGGTTCTCCTACGAGCAGTACTTC. Residues: CASSFRFSYEQYF.

In this sample, this clone turned up once. This sequence joins TRBV5-1 and TRBJ2-7; 8 bases are shared with TRBD1. The CDR3 loop spans 13 amino acids. Trimming removed 4 bases from V and 6 bases from J; junction bases left unmatched: 6. Germline CDR1 reads SGHRS; CDR2 reads YFSETQ. CDR3 DNA sequence: TGCGCCAGCAGCCCCAGGACAGGGATCGAGCAGTACTTC. It translates to CASSPRTGIEQYF.

This clone has just one count. The J gene is TRBJ2-1, the V gene TRBV10-1; TRBD2 aligns across 11 bases. Germline assignment: CDR1 WNHNN and CDR2 SYGVQD (reference sequence). This CDR3 has 18 residues. V was pared by 2 bases and J by 1 base, with 7 bases of the junction left unmatched. CDR3 loop: CASSERLAGGGSYNEQFF. Written as DNA, the CDR3 is TGCGCCAGCAGTGAGAGGCTAGCGGGGGGTGGGTCCTACAATGAGCAGTTCTTC.

The chain is built from TRBV4-3 and TRBJ1-2; D unclear. V lost 0 bases and J 2 bases, leaving 7 bases between the germline ends. There are 14 residues in the CDR3. Germline V gene sequence: CDR1 LGHNA, CDR2 YSLEER. The CDR3 DNA reads as TGCGCCAGCAGCCAAGATTGGCAGAACTATGGCTACACCTTC. Translated, it gives CASSQDWQNYGYTF.

The genes are TRBV18 and TRBJ2-3; D ambiguous. The CDR3 is 16 amino acids. Germline-derived CDR1 and CDR2 are KGHSH and LQKENI. V shed 2 bases and J shed 1 base, with 13 bases lying between them. The CDR3 loop is CASSPSTTSGTDTQYF. CDR3 nucleotide sequence: TGTGCCAGCTCACCAAGTACTACTTCCGGCACAGATACGCAGTATTTT.

The chain carries TRBV7-8 and TRBJ2-1; no reliable D call. V was pared by 6 bases and J by 8 bases, with 8 bases between. CDR3 size: 11 residues. CDR1 SGHVS and CDR2 FQNEAQ come from the germline V gene. The CDR3 bases are TGTGCCAGCAGTTATAGATATGAGCAGTTCTTC. Amino acid sequence: CASSYRYEQFF.

The genes are TRBV10-3 and TRBJ1-1; 9 bases line up with TRBD1. The CDR3 is made up of 13 amino acids. Trimming took 10 bases from V and 4 from J; bases not matched to a gene: 7. Germline lookup yields CDR1 ENHRY and CDR2 SYGVKD. This CDR3 reads CASLDRGATEAFF. The CDR3, as DNA: TGTGCCAGCCTCGACAGGGGGGCCACTGAAGCTTTCTTT.